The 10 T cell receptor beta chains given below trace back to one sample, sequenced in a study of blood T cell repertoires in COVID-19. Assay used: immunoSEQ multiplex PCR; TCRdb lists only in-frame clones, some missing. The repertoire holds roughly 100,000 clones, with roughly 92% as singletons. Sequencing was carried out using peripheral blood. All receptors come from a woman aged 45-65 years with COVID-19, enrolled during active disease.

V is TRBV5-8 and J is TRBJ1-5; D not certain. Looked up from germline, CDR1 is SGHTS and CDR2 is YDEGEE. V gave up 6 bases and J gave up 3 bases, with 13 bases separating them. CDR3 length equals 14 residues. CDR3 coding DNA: TGTGCCAGCACCCCGAACAGAGACAATCAGCCCCAGCATTTT. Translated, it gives CASTPNRDNQPQHF.

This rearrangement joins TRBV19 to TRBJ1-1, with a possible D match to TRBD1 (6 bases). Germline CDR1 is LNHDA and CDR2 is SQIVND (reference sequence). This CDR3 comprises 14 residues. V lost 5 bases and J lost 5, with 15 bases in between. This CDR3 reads CASSGDRRGTEAFF. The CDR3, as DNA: TGTGCCAGTAGTGGAGACCGAAGGGGGACTGAAGCTTTCTTT.

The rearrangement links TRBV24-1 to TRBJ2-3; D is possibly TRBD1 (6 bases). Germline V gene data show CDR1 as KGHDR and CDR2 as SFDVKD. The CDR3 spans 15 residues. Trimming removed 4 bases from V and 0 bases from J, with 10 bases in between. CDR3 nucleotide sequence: TGTGCCACCAGTGAGACTGGACAGAGCACAGATACGCAGTATTTT. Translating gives CATSETGQSTDTQYF.

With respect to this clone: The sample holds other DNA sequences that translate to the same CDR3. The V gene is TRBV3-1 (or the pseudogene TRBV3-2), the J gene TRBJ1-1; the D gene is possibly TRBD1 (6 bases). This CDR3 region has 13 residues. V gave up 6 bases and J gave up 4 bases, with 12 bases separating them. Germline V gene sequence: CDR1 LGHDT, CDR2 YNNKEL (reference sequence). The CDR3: CASSQGRGTEAFF. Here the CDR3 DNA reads TGTGCCAGCAGTCAGGGGAGAGGCACTGAAGCTTTCTTT.

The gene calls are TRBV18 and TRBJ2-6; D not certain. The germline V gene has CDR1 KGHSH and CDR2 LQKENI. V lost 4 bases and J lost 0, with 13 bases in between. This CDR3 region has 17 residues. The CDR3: CASSRSGLSSGANVLTF. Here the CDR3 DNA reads TGTGCCAGCTCACGGTCGGGTCTGAGCTCTGGGGCCAACGTCCTGACTTTC.

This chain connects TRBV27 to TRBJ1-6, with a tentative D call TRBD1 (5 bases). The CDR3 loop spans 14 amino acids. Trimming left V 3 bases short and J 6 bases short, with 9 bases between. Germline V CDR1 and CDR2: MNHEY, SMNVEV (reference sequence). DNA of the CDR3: TGTGCCAGCAGTTTTCAGGGTGCTAATTCACCCCTCCACTTT. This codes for CASSFQGANSPLHF.

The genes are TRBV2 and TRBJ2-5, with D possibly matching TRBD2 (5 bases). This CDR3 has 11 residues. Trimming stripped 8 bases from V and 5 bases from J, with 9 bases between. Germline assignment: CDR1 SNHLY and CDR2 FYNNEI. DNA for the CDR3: TGTGCCAGCGGGAGACCGGAGACCCAGTACTTC. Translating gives CASGRPETQYF.

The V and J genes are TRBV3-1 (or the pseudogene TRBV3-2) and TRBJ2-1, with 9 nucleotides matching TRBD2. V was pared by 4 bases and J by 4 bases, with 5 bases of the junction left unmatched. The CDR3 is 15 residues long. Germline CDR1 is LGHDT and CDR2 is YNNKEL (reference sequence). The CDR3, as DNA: TGTGCCAGCAGCCTCAGACTAGCGGCGTACAATGAGCAGTTCTTC. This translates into CASSLRLAAYNEQFF.

In nucleotides, the CDR3 is TGTGCCAGCAGCCCCCAGGGAGGCAGGGACGATGGCTACACCTTC. This translates into CASSPQGGRDDGYTF. V usage is TRBV21-1 and J usage is TRBJ1-2. TRBV21-1 has pseudogene status. The CDR3 totals 15 residues.

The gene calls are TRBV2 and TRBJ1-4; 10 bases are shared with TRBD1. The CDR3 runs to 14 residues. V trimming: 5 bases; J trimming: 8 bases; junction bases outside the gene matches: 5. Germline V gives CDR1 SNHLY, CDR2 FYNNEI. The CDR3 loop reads CASSPGQGGEKLFF. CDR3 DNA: TGTGCCAGCAGTCCCGGACAGGGGGGAGAAAAACTGTTTTTT.